The next 9 T cell receptor beta chains were all read from a single sample in a study of cytomegalovirus exposure and HLA in healthy donors. The repertoire was sequenced with immunoSEQ multiplex PCR; TCRdb's copy has only in-frame clones and lacks some. The sample shows about 130,000 clones, almost 90% of them seen only once. Sequencing input: PBMCs. These receptors all come from a man aged 25 to 40 in good health and CMV-seronegative.

The chain employs TRBV10-3 and TRBJ2-1; D is possibly TRBD2 (5 bases). There are 16 residues in the CDR3. Germline CDR1 is ENHRY and CDR2 is SYGVKD. The V end was cut by 2 bases, the J end by 2 bases, with 13 bases between. CDR3 in DNA: TGTGCCATCAGTGAGCCTGGGAGAGGCGCCTACAATGAGCAGTTCTTC. It encodes CAISEPGRGAYNEQFF.

Comments on this clone: The same CDR3 also results from other DNA sequences found in this sample. This chain links TRBV30 with TRBJ1-5, with TRBD1 matching over 7 bases. Germline CDR1 GTSNPN, CDR2 SVGIG (reference sequence). This CDR3 is built from 14 residues. Germline trimming cut 0 bases from V and 4 bases from J; bases unmatched to any gene: 3. The CDR3 loop is CAWSVLTGNQPQHF. The CDR3 DNA reads as TGTGCCTGGAGTGTACTGACAGGGAATCAGCCCCAGCATTTT.

The rearrangement joins TRBV7-8 to TRBJ2-1; D not certain. The CDR3 has 15 residues. The germline V gene encodes CDR1 SGHVS and CDR2 FQNEAQ. Trimming shortened V by 4 bases and J by 0 bases, and 10 bases separated the two germline ends. In nucleotides, the CDR3 is TGTGCCAGCAGCTACGACTCGAGCTCCTACAATGAGCAGTTCTTC. It is translated as CASSYDSSSYNEQFF.

J is TRBJ1-1 and V is TRBV30; TRBD1 matches 9 bases. The V gene end was trimmed by 5 bases and the J gene end by 5 bases; junction bases not matched to a gene: 6. Per the germline V gene, CDR1 is GTSNPN and CDR2 is SVGIG (reference sequence). CDR3 size: 13 residues. The CDR3 nucleotides read TGTGCCTGGGAACAGGGGGCAATGACTGAAGCTTTCTTT. Amino acids: CAWEQGAMTEAFF.

This clone has a handful of counts. V is TRBV6-6 and J is TRBJ2-7, with TRBD1 matching over 8 bases. Germline CDR1 MNHNY, CDR2 SVGAGI (reference sequence). J was trimmed by 4 bases and V by 8 bases; bases with no gene match: 7. This CDR3 region has 13 residues. CDR3: CASGQGARYEQYF. As DNA, the CDR3 is TGTGCCAGCGGCCAGGGGGCGAGGTACGAGCAGTACTTC.

The genes are TRBV2 and TRBJ2-6; weak D call: TRBD1 (6 bases). This CDR3 comprises 15 residues. Trimming left V 7 bases short and J 4 bases short, with 14 bases between. CDR1 and CDR2 (germline): SNHLY, FYNNEI. CDR3: CASNVGASGANVLTF. CDR3 bases: TGTGCCAGCAATGTGGGGGCGTCCGGGGCCAACGTCCTGACTTTC.

The sample holds one count of this clone. The V and J genes are TRBV19 and TRBJ2-3, with 8 bases matching TRBD2. V was pared by 10 bases and J by 2 bases, with 5 bases of the junction left unmatched. Germline values: CDR1 LNHDA, CDR2 SQIVND (reference sequence). The length of the CDR3 is 13 residues. Here the CDR3 DNA reads TGTGCCACGGTAGCGGGGAACACAGATACGCAGTATTTT. This sequence encodes CATVAGNTDTQYF.

This chain connects TRBV19 to TRBJ1-1; a possible D gene is TRBD1 (5 bases). V was pared by 2 bases and J by 5 bases, with 12 bases between. Germline CDR1 LNHDA, CDR2 SQIVND (reference sequence). The CDR3 spans 14 residues. As DNA, the CDR3 is TGTGCCAGTAGTATACCTGGCGGGACGACTGAAGCTTTCTTT. Amino acids: CASSIPGGTTEAFF.

The chain couples TRBV5-1 to TRBJ2-7; 10 bases line up with TRBD2. CDR3 length: 16 amino acids. The V segment lost 0 bases and the J segment 2 bases; nucleotides outside the gene matches: 5. The germline V gene encodes CDR1 SGHRS and CDR2 YFSETQ. The CDR3 sequence: CASSLGGTSETYEQYF. CDR3 bases: TGCGCCAGCAGCTTGGGGGGGACTAGCGAGACCTACGAGCAGTACTTC.